Here is one TCR beta chain with its context. The entry originates in a study of shared T cell receptors in the human thymus. Assay used: immunoSEQ multiplex PCR; TCRdb lists only in-frame clones, some missing. The table includes over 350,000 clones, around 95% detected once. The sample consisted of thymocytes. This sequence originates from a human donor.

The CDR3 bases are TGTGCCAGCAGTCCACACCGACTCACAGATACGCAGTATTTT. Its protein is CASSPHRLTDTQYF. The V gene is TRBV25-1, the J gene TRBJ2-3; D is ambiguous. Germline V gene sequence: CDR1 MGHDK, CDR2 SYGVNS. The CDR3 loop spans 14 amino acids. With 5 bases removed from V and 2 bases from J, the gap between germline ends came to 11 bases.